This T cell receptor (beta chain) was recovered during a study of regulatory T cells in long-lasting Graves disease. At least ten counts were recorded for this clonotype. What it binds is unknown. Study results and caveats: The study found lower TCR diversity in persistent Graves' patients than in newly diagnosed ones.

This sample's time point: persistent/refractory GD, antithyroid drugs over 5 years with positive TRAb. PBMC RNA served as the TCR library source. The CDR3 is 15 amino acids. V dropped 3 bases and J dropped 3 bases, with 14 bases sitting between them. Germline V gives CDR1 DFQATT, CDR2 SNEGSKA (reference sequence). Assembly of TCR beta libraries relied on iRepertoire HTBI primers together with Arm-PCR of CDR3 regions. TCRdb redid the calling of the multiplex PCR reads with MiXCR, one entry per CDR3 protein. This table has approximately 470,000 distinct CDR3 sequences, less than 25% appearing once. This clonotype originated in a female donor with Graves disease. The chain has TRBV20-1 and TRBJ2-2, with D unresolved. Material: peripheral blood mononuclear cells (PBMCs), obtained when the disease was refractory, from a patient treated with antithyroid drugs. In nucleotides, the CDR3 is TGCAGTGCTAGGTTCTTAGGCAAAGACACCGGGGAGCTGTTTTTT. The encoded protein is CSARFLGKDTGELFF.